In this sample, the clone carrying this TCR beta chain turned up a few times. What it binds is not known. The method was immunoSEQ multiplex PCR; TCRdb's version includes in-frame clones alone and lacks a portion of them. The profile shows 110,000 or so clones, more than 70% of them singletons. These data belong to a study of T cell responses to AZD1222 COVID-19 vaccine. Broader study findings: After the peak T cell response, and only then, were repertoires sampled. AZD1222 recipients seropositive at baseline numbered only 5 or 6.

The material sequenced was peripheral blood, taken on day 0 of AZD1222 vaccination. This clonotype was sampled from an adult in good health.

CDR3 region: CASSLLQSPMNTEAFF. CDR3 bases: TGTGCCAGCAGCCTCCTCCAATCCCCCATGAACACTGAAGCTTTCTTT. J is TRBJ1-1 and V is TRBV2; D is ambiguous. The germline V gene has CDR1 SNHLY and CDR2 FYNNEI. The CDR3 runs 16 residues. The ends were cut back, 6 bases at V and 0 bases at J, with 17 bases in the middle.